This record looks at one TCR beta chain sequence and its context. Its antigen is unknown. Selected positively for CCR7 and CD45RO-negative, naive CD8 cells excluded terminally differentiated effector memory CD45RA+ cells. This specimen comes from a study of shared clonotypes between healthy human individuals. Study information: Donors consisted of a couple of women and a few men between 18 and 49.

After removal of 1 base from V and 4 bases from J, the junction contained 7 bases not matched to a gene. The CDR3 loop spans 15 amino acids. Germline V gene lookup returns CDR1 SGHDN and CDR2 FVKESK. Profiled with immunoSEQ multiplex PCR; TCRdb holds only in-frame clones, not every one. The table shows about 2.1 million clones, with just over 90% occurring only once. Findings of the study overall: Estimated richness values were generally larger in naive subsets than in memory subsets. Relative to clonotypes present in all four donors, those not shared had lower generation probabilities.

The receptor was isolated from a man aged 18 to 30 in good health. Some clones in this sample may be carry-over from other donors' samples. The sequenced sample consisted of naive CD8+ T cells from PBMCs. The V gene is TRBV14, the J gene TRBJ2-7; TRBD1 agrees at 7 bases. CDR3 residues: CASSQGRDSLYEQYF. The CDR3 nucleotides are TGTGCCAGCAGCCAAGGCCGGGACAGCCTTTACGAGCAGTACTTC.